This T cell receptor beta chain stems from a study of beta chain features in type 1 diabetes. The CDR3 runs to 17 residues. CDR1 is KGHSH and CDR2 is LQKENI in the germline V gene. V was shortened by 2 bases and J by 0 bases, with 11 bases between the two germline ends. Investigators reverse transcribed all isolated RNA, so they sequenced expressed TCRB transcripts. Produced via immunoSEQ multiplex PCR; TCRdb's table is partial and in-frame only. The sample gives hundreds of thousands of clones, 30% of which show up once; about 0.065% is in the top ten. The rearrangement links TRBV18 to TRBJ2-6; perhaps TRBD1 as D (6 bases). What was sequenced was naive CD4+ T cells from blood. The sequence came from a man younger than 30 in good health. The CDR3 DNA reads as TGTGCCAGCTCACCATTAACAGGGAACTCTGGGGCCAACGTCCTGACTTTC. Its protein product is CASSPLTGNSGANVLTF.